This T cell receptor beta chain was sequenced in a study of PD-1 blockade in classical Hodgkin lymphoma. This clone was seen just once. Trimming took 0 bases from V and 4 from J, leaving 16 bases between them. This CDR3 is 17 amino acids long. The germline V gene has CDR1 SGDLS and CDR2 YYNGEE. Documented time point: newly diagnosed, previously untreated cHL patient sample. Produced via immunoSEQ multiplex PCR; TCRdb's table is partial and in-frame only. The sample carries around 17,000 clones, about four fifths recorded once. The source is a human donor with classical Hodgkin lymphoma. This chain connects TRBV9 to TRBJ2-2, with no clear D. The sequenced sample consisted of peripheral blood mononuclear cells (PBMCs). The CDR3 DNA sequence: TGTGCCAGCAGCGTAGATGGTAACCCAGCAACCACCGGGGAGCTGTTTTTT. It translates to CASSVDGNPATTGELFF.